One and the same sample provided the 7 T cell receptor beta chains below, sequenced in a study of OX40 agonist ivuxolimab in advanced cancers. TCRdb keeps only in-frame clones here, not all; method: immunoSEQ multiplex PCR. The table includes over 45,000 clones, around nine tenths detected once. The sample in question was CD4+ or CD8+ T cells sorted from blood, obtained in a trial of the OX40 agonist ivuxolimab. Every receptor here comes from an adult with an advanced solid tumor such as melanoma, head and neck, liver or kidney cancer.

This clone is a singleton in its sample. The V and J genes are TRBV19 and TRBJ1-5; a possible D gene is TRBD1 (5 bases). V lost 2 bases, J lost 1 base, and 9 bases lay in between. This CDR3 has 15 residues. From germline, CDR1 is LNHDA and CDR2 SQIVND (reference sequence). The CDR3 protein is CASSIWDRSNQPQHF. DNA of the CDR3: TGTGCCAGTAGTATATGGGACCGCAGCAATCAGCCCCAGCATTTT.

V gene TRBV19 combines with J gene TRBJ2-5; possible D gene TRBD1, 5 bases. With the DNA end fitting TRBJ2-7 better, the J assignment may be wrong. Germline V CDR1 and CDR2: LNHDA, SQIVND (reference sequence). The CDR3 covers 14 residues. The CDR3 loop is CASSTDSPAYEQYF. For the CDR3, the DNA is TGTGCCAGTAGCACCGACAGTCCAGCCTACGAGCAGTACTTC.

V usage is TRBV5-1 and J usage is TRBJ2-5, with a possible D match to TRBD2 (5 bases). The CDR3 consists of 14 residues. CDR1 is SGHRS and CDR2 is YFSETQ in the germline V gene. V gave up 0 bases and J gave up 8 bases, with 14 bases separating them. CDR3 sequence: CASSLEAARCTQYF. The DNA for the CDR3 is TGCGCCAGCAGCTTGGAAGCGGCCAGATGCACCCAGTACTTC.

V gene TRBV28 combines with J gene TRBJ2-1; 9 nucleotides agree with TRBD2. Germline values: CDR1 MDHEN, CDR2 SYDVKM. The CDR3 is 16 residues long. After removal of 4 bases from V and 4 bases from J, the junction contained 8 bases not matched to a gene. The CDR3 loop reads CASSSPSGTLYNEQFF. CDR3 DNA sequence: TGTGCCAGCAGTTCCCCTAGCGGGACCTTGTACAATGAGCAGTTCTTC.

V usage is TRBV28 and J usage is TRBJ1-1, with D uncertain. Germline assignment: CDR1 MDHEN and CDR2 SYDVKM. The CDR3 sequence is 11 residues long. V was clipped by 4 bases and J by 3 bases, with 3 bases between them. CDR3 in DNA: TGTGCCAGCAGTTCCTACACTGAAGCTTTCTTT. Protein product: CASSSYTEAFF.

The rearrangement uses TRBV2 and TRBJ2-3; weak D call: TRBD2 (5 bases). This CDR3 spans 14 amino acids. Trimming shortened V by 2 bases and J by 0 bases, and 6 bases separated the two germline ends. Germline V gene sequence: CDR1 SNHLY, CDR2 FYNNEI. CDR3 coding DNA: TGTGCCAGCAGTGAAAGCGGCAGCACAGATACGCAGTATTTT. This codes for CASSESGSTDTQYF. Supplemented by reference TRBV2 and TRBJ2-3, the full variable domain reads EPEVTQTPSHQVTQMGQEVILRCVPISNHLYFYWYRQILGQKVEFLVSFYNNEISEKSEIFDDQFSVERPDGSNFTLKIRSTKLEDSAMYFCASSESGSTDTQYFGPGTRLTVL.

The chain is built from TRBV7-9 and TRBJ1-5; 11 positions agree with TRBD1. Trimming at V came to 5 bases and at J to 3 bases, leaving 6 bases not matched to a gene. CDR3 length: 16 residues. CDR1 and CDR2 from the germline V gene are SEHNR and FQNEAQ (reference sequence). CDR3 sequence reads: CASSRPGQGDNQPQHF. The DNA for the CDR3 is TGTGCCAGCAGCCGTCCGGGACAGGGGGACAATCAGCCCCAGCATTTT.